This TCR beta chain derives from a study of T cell responses to AZD1222 COVID-19 vaccine. As regards this clone: Its antigen is not known.

Findings and limits, study-wide: The sample set comprised mostly white British donors with more females, and clonal diversity was possibly underestimated. In all cases, repertoires were sampled only after the peak T cell response.

This CDR3 spans 13 amino acids. Germline CDR1 and CDR2: SGHTA and FQGNSA. V was shortened by 0 bases and J by 3 bases, with 5 bases between the two germline ends. Assay: immunoSEQ multiplex PCR; the TCRdb copy retains only in-frame clones and omits some. This table has 110,000 to 150,000 clones, less than 95% appearing once. The rearrangement links TRBV7-2 to TRBJ1-1; D gene ambiguous. The receptor comes from an adult in good health. Specimen: peripheral blood, collected on day 0 of AZD1222 vaccination. CDR3 protein: CASSLALYTEAFF. Written as DNA, the CDR3 is TGTGCCAGCAGCTTAGCGTTATACACTGAAGCTTTCTTT.